The rows below give T cell receptor beta chains drawn from one sample of a study of blood T cell repertoires in COVID-19. TCRdb keeps only in-frame clones here, not all; method: immunoSEQ multiplex PCR. Of 200,000 to 250,000 clones listed, about 83% were seen once; the top ten hold approximately 6.6%. Source material: PBMCs or T cells enriched from blood (not recorded which). Receptor source: a woman aged 35 to 49 who had recovered from COVID-19. The CDR3 runs from the conserved cysteine through the conserved F or W.

j_call	v_call	cdr3_aa
TRBJ2-3	TRBV19	CASSTRAGTSDTQYF
TRBJ1-2	TRBV6-1	CASSEPGGQTFYGYTF
TRBJ1-3	TRBV3-1/TRBV3-2	CASSHQYAGNTIYF
TRBJ2-1	TRBV28	CASRVAGGSYNEQFF
TRBJ1-2	TRBV19	CASSIASYGYTF
TRBJ1-5	TRBV3-1/TRBV3-2	CASPRGGEGSNQPQHF
TRBJ2-4	TRBV28	CANYDRNENIQYF
TRBJ2-2	TRBV7-2	CASSSRTGSDGELFF
TRBJ2-3	TRBV3-1/TRBV3-2	CASSQDRGGGAGAGDTQYF
TRBJ2-5	TRBV19	CASSSQPGLAVGETQYF
TRBJ1-5	TRBV6-4	CASRADSLSNQPQHF
TRBJ2-1	TRBV14	CASSRLAVYNEQFF
TRBJ2-1	TRBV4-1	CASSPLGTSGSSYNEQFF
TRBJ1-1	TRBV19	CASSMRALNTEAFF
TRBJ2-3	TRBV19	CASSPTTDTQYF
TRBJ1-5	TRBV6-5	CASSYSGSYNQPQHF
TRBJ1-1	TRBV7-9	CASSPRPEDRANTEAFF
TRBJ2-1	TRBV19	CASSRQANTHLHNEQFF
TRBJ1-5	TRBV6-1	CASSEGQGAQPQHF
TRBJ1-1	TRBV5-1	CASAKGANTEAFF
TRBJ2-5	TRBV7-8	CASTRIGGAEQETQYF
TRBJ2-3	TRBV3-1/TRBV3-2	CASSKVIGTGATDTQYF
TRBJ1-4	TRBV7-9	CASSPGRTATNEKLFF
TRBJ1-1	TRBV9	CASNLVTGVEAFF
TRBJ2-1	TRBV24-1	CATGAPTSVDEQFF
TRBJ1-2	TRBV10-3	CAISERGFYGYTF
TRBJ1-2	TRBV14	CASSRKGDSLYGYTF
TRBJ1-1	TRBV10-3	CAIKGALPPTEAFF
TRBJ2-1	TRBV4-1	CASSQGSGSSYNEQFF
TRBJ2-1	TRBV11-3	CASRPGLAGTYNEQFF
TRBJ1-1	TRBV27	CASSLSTGADTEAFF
TRBJ2-7	TRBV10-1	CASSTPDRPYEQYF
TRBJ2-7	TRBV15	CATSRDRRQEAYF
TRBJ1-3	TRBV7-2	CASSLAGSLDGNTIYF
TRBJ1-2	TRBV28	CASSLPQVNGYGYTF
TRBJ1-3	TRBV7-9	CASSSTGVGNTIYF
TRBJ2-2	TRBV11-3	CASSLRLAGVGTGELFF
TRBJ1-4	TRBV29-1	CRRGGLATNEKLFF
TRBJ1-2	TRBV4-2	CASSQGTQNYGYTF
TRBJ2-3	TRBV5-1	CASSSGEGPGDTQYF
TRBJ1-1	TRBV11-2	CASSSFRGNTEAFF
TRBJ2-7	TRBV5-1	CASSPRGGAYEQYF
TRBJ2-1	TRBV6-5	CASRAGGYNEQFF
TRBJ2-3	TRBV28	CASSFGQITDTQYF
TRBJ2-3	TRBV3-1/TRBV3-2	CASSHSDTQYF
TRBJ2-1	TRBV5-4	CASSPSLEAINEQFF